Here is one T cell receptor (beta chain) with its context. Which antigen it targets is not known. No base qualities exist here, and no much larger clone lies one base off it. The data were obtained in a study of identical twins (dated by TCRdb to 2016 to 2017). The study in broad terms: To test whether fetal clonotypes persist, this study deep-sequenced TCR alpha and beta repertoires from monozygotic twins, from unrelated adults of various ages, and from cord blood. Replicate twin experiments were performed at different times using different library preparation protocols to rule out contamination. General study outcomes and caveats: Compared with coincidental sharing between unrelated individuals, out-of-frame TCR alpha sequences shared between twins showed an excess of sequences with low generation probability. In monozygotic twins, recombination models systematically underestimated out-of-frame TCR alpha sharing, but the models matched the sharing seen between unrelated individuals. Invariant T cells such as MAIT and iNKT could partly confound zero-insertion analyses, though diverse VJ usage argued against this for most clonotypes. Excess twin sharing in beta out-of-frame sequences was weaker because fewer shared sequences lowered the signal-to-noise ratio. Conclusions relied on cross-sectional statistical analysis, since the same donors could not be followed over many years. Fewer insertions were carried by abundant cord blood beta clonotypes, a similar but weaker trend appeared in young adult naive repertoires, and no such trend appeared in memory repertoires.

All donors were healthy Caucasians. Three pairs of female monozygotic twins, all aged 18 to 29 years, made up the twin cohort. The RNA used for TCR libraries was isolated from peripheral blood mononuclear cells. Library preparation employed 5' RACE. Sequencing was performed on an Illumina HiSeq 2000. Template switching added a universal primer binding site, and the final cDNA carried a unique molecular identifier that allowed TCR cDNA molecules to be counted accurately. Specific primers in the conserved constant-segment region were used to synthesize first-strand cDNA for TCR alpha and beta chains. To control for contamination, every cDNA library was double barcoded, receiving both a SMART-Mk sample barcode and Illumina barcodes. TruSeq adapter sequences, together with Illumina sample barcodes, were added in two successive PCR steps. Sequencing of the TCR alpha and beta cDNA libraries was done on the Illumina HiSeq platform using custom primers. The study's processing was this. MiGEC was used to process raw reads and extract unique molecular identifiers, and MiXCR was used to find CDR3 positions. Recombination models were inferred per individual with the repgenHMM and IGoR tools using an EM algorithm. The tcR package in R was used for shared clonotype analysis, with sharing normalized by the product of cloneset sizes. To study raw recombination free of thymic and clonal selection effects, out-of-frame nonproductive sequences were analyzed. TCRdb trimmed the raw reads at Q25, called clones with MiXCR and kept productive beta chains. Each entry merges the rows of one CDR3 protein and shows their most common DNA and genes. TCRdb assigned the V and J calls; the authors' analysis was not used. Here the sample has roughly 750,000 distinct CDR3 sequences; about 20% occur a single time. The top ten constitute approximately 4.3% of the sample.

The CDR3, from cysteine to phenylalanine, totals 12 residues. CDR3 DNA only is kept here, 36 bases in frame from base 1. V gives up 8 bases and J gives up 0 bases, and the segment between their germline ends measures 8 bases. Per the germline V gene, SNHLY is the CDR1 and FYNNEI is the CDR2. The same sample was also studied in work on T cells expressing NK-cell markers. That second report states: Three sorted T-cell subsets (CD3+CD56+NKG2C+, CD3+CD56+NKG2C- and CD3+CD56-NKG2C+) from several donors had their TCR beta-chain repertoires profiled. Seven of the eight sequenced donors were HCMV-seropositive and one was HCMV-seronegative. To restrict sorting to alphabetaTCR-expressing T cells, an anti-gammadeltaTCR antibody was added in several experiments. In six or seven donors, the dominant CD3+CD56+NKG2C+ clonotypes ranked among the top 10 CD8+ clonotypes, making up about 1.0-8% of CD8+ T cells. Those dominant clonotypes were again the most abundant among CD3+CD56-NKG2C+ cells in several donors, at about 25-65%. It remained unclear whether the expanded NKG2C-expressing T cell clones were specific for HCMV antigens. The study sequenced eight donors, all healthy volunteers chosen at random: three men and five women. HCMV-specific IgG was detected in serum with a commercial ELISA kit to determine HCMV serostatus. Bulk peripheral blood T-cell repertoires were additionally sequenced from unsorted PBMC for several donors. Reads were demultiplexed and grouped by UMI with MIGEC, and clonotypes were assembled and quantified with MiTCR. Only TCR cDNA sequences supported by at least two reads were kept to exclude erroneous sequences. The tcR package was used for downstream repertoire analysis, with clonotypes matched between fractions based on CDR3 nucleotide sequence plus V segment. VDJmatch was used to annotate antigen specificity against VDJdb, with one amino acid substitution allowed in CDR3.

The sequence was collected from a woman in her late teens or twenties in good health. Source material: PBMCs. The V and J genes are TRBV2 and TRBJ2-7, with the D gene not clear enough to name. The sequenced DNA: TGTGCCAGCGCGAGTAACTCCTACGAGCAGTACTTC. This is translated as CASASNSYEQYF. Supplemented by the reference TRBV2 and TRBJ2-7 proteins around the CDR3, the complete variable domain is EPEVTQTPSHQVTQMGQEVILRCVPISNHLYFYWYRQILGQKVEFLVSFYNNEISEKSEIFDDQFSVERPDGSNFTLKIRSTKLEDSAMYFCASASNSYEQYFGPGTRLTVT.